The next 12 T cell receptor beta chains were all read from a single sample in a study of T cell clusters in autoimmune cytopenias. TRB amplification used 200 to 250 ng of peripheral blood genomic DNA. Multiplex touch-down PCR amplified TRB using TRB-A and TRB-B pools in one tube. Reanalyzing the multiplex PCR reads, TCRdb keeps one entry per CDR3 protein, without DNA. The specimen's table records around 8,000 distinct CDR3 sequences. Specimen: peripheral blood. The receptor source for this set is a human donor with an autoimmune cytopenia or autoimmune hepatitis (not recorded which).

The chain recombines TRBV28 with TRBJ2-7; as DNA is missing, the TRBD1 call by TCRdb cannot be tested. Germline V gives CDR1 MDHEN, CDR2 SYDVKM. This CDR3 contains 17 residues. CDR3 in amino acids: CAIDPGGSQIGSYEQYF. Full variable domain (remainder filled in from reference TRBV28 and TRBJ2-7): DVKVTQSSRYLVKRTGEKVFLECVQDMDHENMFWYRQDPGLGLRLIYFSYDVKMKEKGDIPEGYSVSREKKERFSLILESASTNQTSMYLCAIDPGGSQIGSYEQYFGPGTRLTVT.

This clonotype is labeled medium-sized based on frequency. The CDR3 reads CASSSKGVDTQYF. This chain joins TRBV5-6 and TRBJ2-3. This CDR3 region has 13 residues. The germline V gene has CDR1 SGHDT and CDR2 YYEEEE.

The V call is TRBV5-1, the J call TRBJ2-7. This CDR3 comprises 12 residues. CDR1 and CDR2 (germline): SGHRS, YFSETQ. The CDR3 sequence is CASSLGAYEQYF.

The chain couples TRBV20-1 to TRBJ1-3; there is no DNA to check the TCRdb D call of TRBD1. From germline, CDR1 is DFQATT and CDR2 SNEGSKA (reference sequence). The CDR3 covers 14 residues. The CDR3 protein is CSAGTGLSGNTIYF.

The J gene is TRBJ1-1, the V gene TRBV30. This CDR3 spans 14 amino acids. The germline V gene encodes CDR1 GTSNPN and CDR2 SVGIG (reference sequence). CDR3: CAWKAGLSNTEAFF.

Frequency places this clonotype as medium-sized. This chain uses TRBV7-9 with TRBJ2-2; TCRdb calls TRBD1, which cannot be checked without DNA. The CDR3 length is 18 residues. Germline lookup yields CDR1 SEHNR and CDR2 FQNEAQ (reference sequence). CDR3 sequence: CASSLRYPGQGNTGELFF.

The chain links TRBV7-9 to TRBJ2-5; TCRdb's assignment of TRBD1 cannot be checked, as there is no DNA. Germline CDR1 is SEHNR and CDR2 is FQNEAQ (reference sequence). The CDR3 covers 16 residues. The CDR3 here is CASSSNVGAGKETQYF.

This clonotype counts as medium-sized by frequency. This chain joins TRBV11-1 and TRBJ2-7; the D gene TCRdb calls, TRBD1, cannot be checked with no DNA. This CDR3 is built from 14 residues. Germline CDR1 reads SGHAT; CDR2 reads FQDESV (reference sequence). The CDR3 sequence: CASSVTGGSYEQYF.

V gene TRBV12-3 or TRBV12-4 combines with J gene TRBJ1-5; TCRdb reports TRBD1, a call that lacks DNA to check it against. This CDR3 is built from 13 residues. The CDR3 reads CASGTGGYQPQHF.

Judged by frequency, this clonotype is medium-sized. The chain links TRBV29-1 to TRBJ1-1; the D call from TCRdb, TRBD1, cannot be confirmed without DNA. Germline V gene lookup returns CDR1 SQVTM and CDR2 ANQGSEA. The CDR3 spans 13 residues. CDR3 amino acids: CSVERDGNTEAFF.

V usage is TRBV20-1 and J usage is TRBJ2-3; TCRdb proposes TRBD1, but this gene call is untestable without DNA. The length of the CDR3 is 17 residues. The germline V gene has CDR1 DFQATT and CDR2 SNEGSKA (reference sequence). The CDR3 reads CSARQGAGFGGADTQYF.

This chain joins TRBV18 and TRBJ2-7; absent DNA, TCRdb's TRBD1 call cannot be checked. CDR1 and CDR2 from the germline V gene are KGHSH and LQKENI. CDR3 size: 12 residues. CDR3 in amino acids: CASSPDSPEQYF.